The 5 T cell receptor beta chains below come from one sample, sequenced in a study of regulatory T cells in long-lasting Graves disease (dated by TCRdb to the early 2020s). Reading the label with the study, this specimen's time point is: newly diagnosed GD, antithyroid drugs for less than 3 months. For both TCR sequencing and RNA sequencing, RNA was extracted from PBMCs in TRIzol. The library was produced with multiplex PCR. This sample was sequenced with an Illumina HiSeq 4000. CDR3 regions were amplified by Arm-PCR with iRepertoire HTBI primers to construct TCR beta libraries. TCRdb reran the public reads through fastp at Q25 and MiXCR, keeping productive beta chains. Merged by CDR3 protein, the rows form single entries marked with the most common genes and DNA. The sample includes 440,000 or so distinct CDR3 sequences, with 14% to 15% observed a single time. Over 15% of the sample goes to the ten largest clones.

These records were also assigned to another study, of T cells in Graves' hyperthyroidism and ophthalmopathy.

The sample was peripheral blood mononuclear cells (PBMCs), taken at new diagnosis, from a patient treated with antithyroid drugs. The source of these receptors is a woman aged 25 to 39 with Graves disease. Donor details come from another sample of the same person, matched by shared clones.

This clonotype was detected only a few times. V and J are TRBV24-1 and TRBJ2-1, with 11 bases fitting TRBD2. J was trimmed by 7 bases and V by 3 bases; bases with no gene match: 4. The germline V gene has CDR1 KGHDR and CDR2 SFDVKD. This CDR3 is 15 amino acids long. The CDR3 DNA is TGTGCCACCAGTGATCCTACTAGCGGGAGTAATGAGCAGTTCTTC. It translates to CATSDPTSGSNEQFF.

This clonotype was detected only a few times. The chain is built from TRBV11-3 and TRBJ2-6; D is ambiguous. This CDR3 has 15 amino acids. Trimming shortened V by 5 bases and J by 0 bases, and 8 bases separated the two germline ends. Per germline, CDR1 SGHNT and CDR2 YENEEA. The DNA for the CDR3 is TGTGCCAGCAGCCCCCTTCACTCTGGGGCCAACGTCCTGACTTTC. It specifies CASSPLHSGANVLTF.

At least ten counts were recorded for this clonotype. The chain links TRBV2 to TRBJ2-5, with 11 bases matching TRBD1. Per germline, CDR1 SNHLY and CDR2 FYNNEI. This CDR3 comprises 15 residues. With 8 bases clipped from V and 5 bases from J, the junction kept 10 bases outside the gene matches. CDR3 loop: CASGRTGGKGETQYF. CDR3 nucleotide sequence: TGTGCCAGCGGGCGGACAGGGGGCAAAGGGGAGACCCAGTACTTC.

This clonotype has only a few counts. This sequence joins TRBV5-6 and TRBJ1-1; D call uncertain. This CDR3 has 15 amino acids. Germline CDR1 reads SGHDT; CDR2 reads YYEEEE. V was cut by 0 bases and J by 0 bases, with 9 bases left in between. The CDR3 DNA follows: TGTGCCAGCAGCTTGGGAGGCACCCTGAACACTGAAGCTTTCTTT. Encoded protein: CASSLGGTLNTEAFF.

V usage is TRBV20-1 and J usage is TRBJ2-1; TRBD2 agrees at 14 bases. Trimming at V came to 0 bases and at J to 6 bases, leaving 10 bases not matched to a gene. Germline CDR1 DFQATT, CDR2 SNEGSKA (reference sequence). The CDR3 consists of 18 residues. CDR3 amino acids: CSARDYRLAGGPGNEQFF. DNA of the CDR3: TGCAGTGCTAGAGACTATAGACTAGCGGGAGGGCCGGGCAATGAGCAGTTCTTC.